These 24 T cell receptor beta chains were sequenced from one sample in a study of metastatic and nonmetastatic thyroid tumors. TCRdb re-called clones via MiXCR from the PCR reads. Among some 16,000 clones, around 12% were seen once, and the ten largest hold around a sixth. All patients reached thyroid surgery having received no treatment beforehand. The specimen sequenced was tumor tissue. These receptors all come from a female donor with papillary thyroid cancer or a benign thyroid nodule (not recorded which). Some clones in this sample may be carry-over from other donors' samples.

With respect to this clone: Since a much larger clone is just one base distant, this may be a read error. Other DNA sequences in the sample encode the same CDR3. The chain uses TRBV11-1 and TRBJ2-3; TRBD2 matches at 9 bases. From germline, CDR1 is SGHAT and CDR2 FQDESV (reference sequence). This CDR3 is built from 17 residues. V dropped 5 bases and J dropped 0; count of bases not matched to a gene: 9. CDR3 sequence reads: CASSRRAGGRSTDTQYF. CDR3 sequence (DNA): TGTGCCAGCAGCCGTCGAGCGGGAGGTAGAAGCACAGATACGCAGTATTTT.

Ten or more counts support this clone. The rearrangement uses TRBV12-3 or TRBV12-4 and TRBJ2-1; D gene unclear. Trimming took off 5 bases at V and 6 bases at J, with 5 bases between the two ends. The CDR3 spans 11 residues. Here the CDR3 reads CASSKGNEQFF. In DNA, the CDR3 is TGTGCCAGCAGTAAAGGCAATGAGCAGTTCTTC.

The chain joins TRBV20-1 to TRBJ2-7, with D possibly matching TRBD1 (6 bases). Germline V gene lookup returns CDR1 DFQATT and CDR2 SNEGSKA (reference sequence). The CDR3 length is 12 residues. The V end lost 1 base, the J end lost 4 bases, and 8 bases lay between the germline ends. The CDR3 nucleotides read TGCAGTGCTAGAGCCACAGGGTACGAGCAGTACTTC. Protein: CSARATGYEQYF.

This clone was seen repeatedly, ten times or more. This chain links TRBV18 with TRBJ2-3; tentative D call: TRBD2 (6 bases). V shed 3 bases and J shed 8 bases, with 9 bases lying between them. The CDR3 is made up of 12 amino acids. Germline-derived CDR1 and CDR2 are KGHSH and LQKENI. CDR3 in amino acids: CASSPRGSTQYF. The DNA of the CDR3 is TGTGCCAGCTCACCCCGGGGGAGTACGCAGTATTTT. The full variable domain, with the rest looked up from reference TRBV18 and TRBJ2-3, is NAGVMQNPRHLVRRRGQEARLRCSPMKGHSHVYWYRQLPEEGLKFMVYLQKENIIDESGMPKERFSAEFPKEGPSILRIQQVVRGDSAAYFCASSPRGSTQYFGPGTRLTVL.

This clone was recorded many times. A single base separates this from a much larger clone, so it may be a read error. At the DNA level, this CDR3 is encoded by other sequences in the same sample as well. The chain links TRBV18 to TRBJ1-5; D remains unclear. Trimming removed 3 bases from V and 1 base from J, with 10 bases in between. The CDR3 is 15 amino acids. CDR1 and CDR2 (germline): KGHSH, LQKENI. In nucleotides, the CDR3 is TGTGCCAGCTCACCCTATTCAAACAGCAATCAGCCCCAGCATTTT. Translation: CASSPYSNSNQPQHF.

V gene TRBV10-1 combines with J gene TRBJ2-3, with TRBD2 identical over 12 bases. CDR1 WNHNN and CDR2 SYGVQD come from the germline V gene (reference sequence). J gave up 3 bases and V 2 bases, and 0 bases lay outside the gene matches. The CDR3 runs to 15 residues. This CDR3 is CASSETSGRTDTQYF. The CDR3 bases are TGCGCCAGCAGTGAGACTAGCGGGAGGACAGATACGCAGTATTTT.

This clone was observed at least ten times. The rearrangement uses TRBV5-1 and TRBJ2-2, with D unresolved. Germline CDR1 reads SGHRS; CDR2 reads YFSETQ. The ends were cut back, 3 bases at V and 9 bases at J, with 12 bases in the middle. The CDR3 has 13 residues. Written as DNA, the CDR3 is TGCGCCAGCAGCTCCACAGAAGACCGGGAGCTGTTTTTT. It specifies CASSSTEDRELFF.

There are many counts of this clone. The chain combines TRBV11-1 with TRBJ1-1; no firm D call. Per the germline V gene, CDR1 is SGHAT and CDR2 is FQDESV (reference sequence). V was cut by 5 bases and J by 0 bases, with 10 bases left in between. This CDR3 contains 14 residues. In DNA, the CDR3 is TGTGCCAGCAGCCTTGGACCGGTGAACACTGAAGCTTTCTTT. Translating it yields CASSLGPVNTEAFF.

In its sample, this clone was seen a few times. This chain links TRBV28 with TRBJ2-2; TRBD2 aligns across 8 bases. Germline lookup yields CDR1 MDHEN and CDR2 SYDVKM. CDR3 length: 14 amino acids. Trimming took 7 bases from V and 6 from J; bases not matched to a gene: 7. The CDR3 protein is CASTPRGAAGELFF. DNA of the CDR3: TGTGCCAGCACCCCGCGGGGGGCGGCCGGGGAGCTGTTTTTT. Together with reference TRBV28 and TRBJ2-2, the CDR3 gives the full variable domain: DVKVTQSSRYLVKRTGEKVFLECVQDMDHENMFWYRQDPGLGLRLIYFSYDVKMKEKGDIPEGYSVSREKKERFSLILESASTNQTSMYLCASTPRGAAGELFFGEGSRLTVL.

This clone occurred once. A much larger clone differs by one base, so this may be a read error. At the DNA level, this CDR3 is encoded by other sequences in the same sample as well. J is TRBJ2-5 and V is TRBV27, with D perhaps matching TRBD1 or TRBD2 (5 bases each). V lost 6 bases, J lost 5 bases, and 22 bases lay in between. This CDR3 region has 16 residues. From germline, CDR1 is MNHEY and CDR2 SMNVEV (reference sequence). The CDR3 sequence is CASRRVGGAPRETQYF. CDR3 in DNA: TGTGCCAGCAGGAGGGTCGGTGGGGCCCCCCGGGAGACCCAGTACTTC.

The V gene is TRBV20-1, the J gene TRBJ2-1, with 15 bases that match TRBD2. Trimming at V came to 1 base and at J to 7 bases, leaving 2 bases not matched to a gene. CDR1 is DFQATT, CDR2 SNEGSKA, per germline (reference sequence). The length of the CDR3 is 15 residues. For the CDR3, the DNA is TGCAGTGCTAGAGGGGGACTAGCGGGAGGAAATGAGCAGTTCTTC. Protein sequence: CSARGGLAGGNEQFF.

Points on this clone: This clone may be a read error of a much larger clone one base away. The gene calls are TRBV5-1 and TRBJ2-5, with 8 bases lining up with TRBD1. Per germline, CDR1 SGHRS and CDR2 YFSETQ. This CDR3 contains 13 residues. This CDR3 is CASSPGQVETQCF. For the CDR3, the DNA is TGCGCCAGCAGCCCGGGACAGGTGGAGACCCAGTGCTTC.

This clone was detected ten times or more. The chain links TRBV4-3 to TRBJ1-1; D is unclear. Trimming left V 0 bases short and J 5 bases short, with 10 bases between. CDR3 size: 14 residues. Germline V lookup: CDR1 LGHNA, CDR2 YSLEER. This chain's CDR3 is CASSQDGRGTEAFF. CDR3 in DNA: TGCGCCAGCAGCCAAGATGGGCGAGGGACTGAAGCTTTCTTT.

The table lists this clone with many counts. The chain combines TRBV10-3 with TRBJ1-2; a weak D match, TRBD1 (5 bases). The CDR3 loop spans 13 amino acids. Trimming cost V 2 bases and J 6 bases, with 10 bases left between them. The germline gives CDR1 ENHRY, CDR2 SYGVKD. DNA for the CDR3: TGTGCCATCAGTGAGAGGGGAGGGAATGGCTACACCTTC. Protein sequence: CAISERGGNGYTF.

This clone was recorded many times. Written as DNA, the CDR3 is TGCAGTGCTAGACGGACAGGGGAAAACATTCAGTACTTC. This sequence encodes CSARRTGENIQYF. The V call is TRBV20-1, the J call TRBJ2-4; TRBD1 agrees at 9 bases. Germline CDR1 DFQATT, CDR2 SNEGSKA (reference sequence). The trim removed 2 bases at V and 5 bases at J, leaving 1 base unmatched. There are 13 residues in the CDR3.

This clone was observed many times. The rearrangement links TRBV20-1 to TRBJ1-1, with 7 nucleotides matching TRBD1. J was trimmed by 0 bases and V by 5 bases; bases with no gene match: 3. Per the germline V gene, CDR1 is DFQATT and CDR2 is SNEGSKA (reference sequence). The CDR3 is 13 residues long. This CDR3 reads CSASGTVNTEAFF. Here the CDR3 DNA reads TGCAGTGCTTCCGGGACAGTGAACACTGAAGCTTTCTTT.

In its sample, this clone ranks as large. The CDR3 protein is CASSQETSYNSPLHF. As DNA, the CDR3 is TGCGCCAGCAGCCAAGAGACCTCCTATAATTCACCCCTCCACTTT. The chain combines TRBV4-1 with TRBJ1-6; D call uncertain. This CDR3 is built from 15 residues. Germline V gives CDR1 MGHRA, CDR2 YSYEKL. Trimming pared 0 bases from V and 0 bases from J, leaving 3 bases between.

This clone was seen ten or more times. This chain connects TRBV6-2 or TRBV6-3 to TRBJ2-1; D remains ambiguous. Germline V gene lookup returns CDR1 MNHEY and CDR2 SVGEGT. CDR3 length: 11 residues. V gave up 7 bases and J gave up 9 bases, with 10 bases separating them. The chain's CDR3 is CASTWGREQFF. In DNA form, the CDR3 reads TGTGCCAGCACGTGGGGTCGTGAGCAGTTCTTC.

This clone was seen repeatedly, ten times or more. The V and J genes are TRBV7-2 and TRBJ2-1, with 10 bases identical to TRBD1. With 7 bases clipped from V and 5 bases from J, the junction kept 5 bases outside the gene matches. This CDR3 is 14 amino acids long. Germline V lookup: CDR1 SGHTA, CDR2 FQGNSA. CDR3 sequence (DNA): TGTGCCAGCATCCGGGACAGGGGAGACAATGAGCAGTTCTTC. The encoded protein is CASIRDRGDNEQFF.

Ten or more counts support this clone. The chain employs TRBV4-1 and TRBJ2-1, with 10 bases aligning to TRBD1. Trimming took 0 bases from V and 12 from J; bases not matched to a gene: 8. The CDR3 is made up of 15 amino acids. Germline assignment: CDR1 MGHRA and CDR2 YSYEKL. The CDR3 here is CASSQEDRGSLGQFF. The DNA for the CDR3 is TGCGCCAGCAGCCAAGAGGACAGGGGGTCTTTGGGGCAGTTCTTC.

For this clone: The germline gene is not matched at one end of the junction; a read error may be the cause. J is TRBJ2-3 and V is TRBV3-1; 9 nucleotides match TRBD1. The germline V gene encodes CDR1 LGHDT and CDR2 YNNKEL (reference sequence). The CDR3 consists of 16 residues. The CDR3 DNA is TGTGCCAGCATCCAAGGGGAGGTACAGGGGGCGGATACGCAGTATTTT. Translation: CASIQGEVQGADTQYF.

This clone was observed many times. The rearrangement links TRBV11-2 to TRBJ1-3; the D is unclear. In germline, CDR1 is SGHAT, CDR2 FQNNGV. This CDR3 is 14 amino acids long. Trimming shortened V by 5 bases and J by 3 bases, and 11 bases separated the two germline ends. CDR3 DNA: TGTGCCAGCAGCCAGGATAGGAATGGAAACACCATATATTTT. This codes for CASSQDRNGNTIYF.

This clone was observed at least ten times. The chain carries TRBV27 and TRBJ1-4; D may be TRBD1 (6 bases). The germline V and J ends were trimmed by 3 bases and 8 bases, with 13 bases remaining between them. Germline values: CDR1 MNHEY, CDR2 SMNVEV (reference sequence). CDR3 length equals 14 residues. As DNA, the CDR3 is TGTGCCAGCAGTTTCCAGGGGCCGGTGGAAAAACTGTTTTTT. This gives the protein CASSFQGPVEKLFF.

This clone was observed many times. A much larger clone lies one base from this, so it may be a read error. The same CDR3 can be traced to other DNA sequences in this sample. The rearrangement uses TRBV19 and TRBJ2-2; D is possibly TRBD2 (6 bases). Germline V gene data show CDR1 as LNHDA and CDR2 as SQIVND (reference sequence). Trimming shortened V by 6 bases and J by 8 bases, and 13 bases separated the two germline ends. There are 13 residues in the CDR3. CDR3 region: CASSDGGRGELFF. The CDR3 nucleotides are TGTGCCAGTAGCGACGGGGGAAGGGGGGAGCTGTTTTTT.